These 17 T cell receptor beta chains were sequenced from one sample in a study of blood T cell repertoires in COVID-19. TCRdb's copy holds only in-frame clones and misses some; the assay was immunoSEQ multiplex PCR. The repertoire holds approximately 200,000 clones, with around nine tenths as singletons. Sequenced sample: peripheral blood. The receptors here all came from a man aged 55 to 70 who had recovered from COVID-19.

The V gene is TRBV29-1, the J gene TRBJ1-2; D gene ambiguous. This CDR3 comprises 13 residues. Trimming removed 0 bases at V and 4 bases at J, with 9 bases between. Per the germline V gene, CDR1 is SQVTM and CDR2 is ANQGSEA. The CDR3 DNA follows: TGCAGCGTTGAAGAGGCCCAGTTCTATGGCTACACCTTC. Translation gives CSVEEAQFYGYTF.

V usage is TRBV18 and J usage is TRBJ2-7; possibly TRBD1 for D (6 bases). The CDR3 totals 13 residues. CDR1 is KGHSH, CDR2 LQKENI, per germline. Between the trimmed V and J ends, which lost 6 bases and 3 bases, there was a span of 12 bases. CDR3 loop: CASSSQGIYEQYF. The CDR3 bases are TGTGCCAGCTCGTCCCAGGGGATCTACGAGCAGTACTTC.

The chain joins TRBV30 to TRBJ2-2; D gene ambiguous. Germline values: CDR1 GTSNPN, CDR2 SVGIG (reference sequence). V was clipped by 1 base and J by 2 bases, with 11 bases between them. The CDR3 contains 15 residues. The CDR3 reads CAWSATPVNTGELFF. The CDR3 coding sequence is TGTGCCTGGAGTGCTACCCCGGTCAACACCGGGGAGCTGTTTTTT.

This clone was seen at least ten times. The chain couples TRBV5-5 to TRBJ1-6; D is ambiguous. The germline V gene has CDR1 SGHKS and CDR2 YYEKEE (reference sequence). V shed 4 bases and J shed 7 bases, with 18 bases lying between them. The CDR3 contains 16 residues. The CDR3 region has the DNA TGTGCCAGCAGCGCCACAGCGGGCGCGAGAAATTCACCCCTCCACTTT. Translating it yields CASSATAGARNSPLHF.

This clone was seen just once. The chain has TRBV5-1 and TRBJ1-6, with D maybe TRBD1 (5 bases). Germline-derived CDR1 and CDR2 are SGHRS and YFSETQ. V lost 2 bases and J 5 bases, leaving 14 bases between the germline ends. The CDR3 is 16 amino acids. The CDR3 loop reads CASSLSYRGDNSPLHF. For the CDR3, the DNA is TGCGCCAGCAGCTTATCCTACCGGGGGGATAATTCACCCCTCCACTTT. The full variable domain, in which reference TRBV5-1 and TRBJ1-6 provide the parts outside the CDR3, is KAGVTQTPRYLIKTRGQQVTLSCSPISGHRSVSWYQQTPGQGLQFLFEYFSETQRNKGNFPGRFSGRQFSNSRSEMNVSTLELGDSALYLCASSLSYRGDNSPLHFGNGTRLTVT.

The rearrangement uses TRBV18 and TRBJ1-5; D may be TRBD1 (5 bases). The CDR3 covers 18 residues. The germline V and J ends were trimmed by 1 base and 8 bases, with 24 bases remaining between them. Germline V lookup: CDR1 KGHSH, CDR2 LQKENI. CDR3 bases: TGTGCCAGCTCACCACGGGGGGGTCCCCATACTTTAGTGGAGCCCCAGCATTTT. This encodes CASSPRGGPHTLVEPQHF.

This clone came up a few times. The chain uses TRBV30 and TRBJ1-5, with a possible D match to TRBD1 (6 bases). This CDR3 comprises 14 residues. CDR1 GTSNPN and CDR2 SVGIG come from the germline V gene (reference sequence). V was shortened by 2 bases and J by 5 bases, with 13 bases between the two germline ends. The CDR3 loop is CAWSQRAGDQPQHF. In DNA form, the CDR3 reads TGTGCCTGGAGTCAGAGGGCAGGGGATCAGCCCCAGCATTTT. The whole variable domain, filled in from reference TRBV30 and TRBJ1-5, reads SQTIHQWPATLVQPVGSPLSLECTVEGTSNPNLYWYRQAAGRGLQLLFYSVGIGQISSEVPQNLSASRPQDRQFILSSKKLLLSDSGFYLCAWSQRAGDQPQHFGDGTRLSIL.

CDR3 sequence (DNA): TGTGCCAGCAGTGAAGGGATGGCGGGGGGGCCTTACAATGAGCAGTTCTTC. The encoded protein is CASSEGMAGGPYNEQFF. The chain joins TRBV25-1 to TRBJ2-1; 9 bases line up with TRBD2. Germline V gives CDR1 MGHDK, CDR2 SYGVNS. The trim removed 2 bases at V and 4 bases at J, leaving 9 bases unmatched. This CDR3 has 17 amino acids.

The J gene is TRBJ2-1, the V gene TRBV9; maybe TRBD2 (6 bases). V was clipped by 2 bases and J by 0 bases, with 9 bases between them. The germline V gene encodes CDR1 SGDLS and CDR2 YYNGEE. The CDR3 extends over 15 amino acids. CDR3 region: CASSVRERSYNEQFF. CDR3 nucleotide sequence: TGTGCCAGCAGCGTTCGGGAGCGCTCCTACAATGAGCAGTTCTTC.

The chain carries TRBV5-1 and TRBJ2-3; D possibly corresponds to TRBD1 (5 bases). The germline gives CDR1 SGHRS, CDR2 YFSETQ. The CDR3 is made up of 16 amino acids. Trimming pared 3 bases from V and 5 bases from J, leaving 19 bases between. CDR3 region: CASSSSPGLRLDTQYF. The DNA of the CDR3 is TGCGCCAGCAGCTCCTCTCCAGGGTTGAGGTTAGATACGCAGTATTTT. The full variable domain, its missing parts supplied by reference TRBV5-1 and TRBJ2-3, is KAGVTQTPRYLIKTRGQQVTLSCSPISGHRSVSWYQQTPGQGLQFLFEYFSETQRNKGNFPGRFSGRQFSNSRSEMNVSTLELGDSALYLCASSSSPGLRLDTQYFGPGTRLTVL.

As DNA, the CDR3 is TGTGCCAGCAGCCCACCCGGACAGCCGAACACTGAAGCTTTCTTT. Protein sequence: CASSPPGQPNTEAFF. This chain joins TRBV5-5 and TRBJ1-1; D perhaps matches TRBD1 (6 bases). Per germline, CDR1 SGHKS and CDR2 YYEKEE (reference sequence). Trimming pared 4 bases from V and 1 base from J, leaving 14 bases between. The CDR3 consists of 15 residues.

The gene calls are TRBV19 and TRBJ2-3; D possibly corresponds to TRBD2 (6 bases). Per the germline V gene, CDR1 is LNHDA and CDR2 is SQIVND (reference sequence). This CDR3 region has 14 residues. Trimming removed 6 bases at V and 1 base at J, with 11 bases between. The CDR3 DNA sequence: TGTGCCAGTAGCGGGGTAGCGGGCACAGATACGCAGTATTTT. This codes for CASSGVAGTDTQYF.

The genes are TRBV18 and TRBJ1-3, with TRBD1 matching 7 bases. The V gene end was trimmed by 3 bases and the J gene end by 2 bases; junction bases not matched to a gene: 4. The CDR3 runs 15 residues. Germline loops: CDR1 KGHSH, CDR2 LQKENI. The CDR3 nucleotides read TGTGCCAGCTCACCGTCCGGGACAGCTGGAAACACCATATATTTT. Translation gives CASSPSGTAGNTIYF.

This chain uses TRBV6-5 with TRBJ1-1; D is unresolved. CDR1 MNHEY and CDR2 SVGAGI come from the germline V gene. The CDR3 spans 15 residues. Trimming took 0 bases from V and 0 from J, leaving 8 bases between them. This CDR3 is CASSYSSRMNTEAFF. The CDR3 bases are TGTGCCAGCAGTTACTCGTCTAGGATGAACACTGAAGCTTTCTTT.

The chain joins TRBV3-1 (or the pseudogene TRBV3-2) to TRBJ2-1; 15 bases align to TRBD2. Per germline, CDR1 LGHDT and CDR2 YNNKEL (reference sequence). V gave up 4 bases and J gave up 9 bases; unmatched junction bases: 4. There are 15 residues in the CDR3. The CDR3 nucleotides read TGTGCCAGCAGCCGGACTAGCGGGGGGGTGGGTGAGCAGTTCTTC. It encodes CASSRTSGGVGEQFF.

The gene calls are TRBV12-3 or TRBV12-4 and TRBJ2-2, with TRBD2 identical over 7 bases. The CDR3 totals 13 residues. With V trimmed by 7 bases and J by 2 bases, 1 base remained unmatched. CDR3 nucleotides: TGTGCCAGCACAGCGGGAAACACCGGGGAGCTGTTTTTT. Translating gives CASTAGNTGELFF.

This clone has only a few counts. The chain joins TRBV9 to TRBJ2-2; 8 nucleotides align to TRBD1. V dropped 0 bases and J dropped 2; count of bases not matched to a gene: 9. Germline values: CDR1 SGDLS, CDR2 YYNGEE. The CDR3 extends over 18 amino acids. The CDR3 sequence: CASSVAPAGQGNTGELFF. Here the CDR3 DNA reads TGTGCCAGCAGCGTAGCACCAGCCGGACAGGGTAACACCGGGGAGCTGTTTTTT.